A selection of T cell receptor beta chains follows, all from one sample in a study of blood T cell repertoires in COVID-19. Assay used: immunoSEQ multiplex PCR; TCRdb lists only in-frame clones, some missing. The sample contains around 370,000 clones, more than 75% of which appear only once. Sequencing input: peripheral blood. These receptors all stem from a woman between 45 and 60 years old with COVID-19, enrolled during active disease. Each CDR3 is given with its conserved first and last residue.

CDR3aa: CASSESLGQPQHF
v_gene: TRBV10-1
j_gene: TRBJ1-5

CDR3aa: CASSRQGDYEQYF
v_gene: TRBV2
j_gene: TRBJ2-7

CDR3aa: CASSDGTYRAEAFF
v_gene: TRBV2
j_gene: TRBJ1-1

CDR3aa: CASSLDRAANYEQYF
v_gene: TRBV7-9
j_gene: TRBJ2-7

CDR3aa: CASSAILGGRDTQYF
v_gene: TRBV9
j_gene: TRBJ2-3

CDR3aa: CASSPPLTNSGNTIYF
v_gene: TRBV18
j_gene: TRBJ1-3

CDR3aa: CASSVLAESYEQYF
v_gene: TRBV2
j_gene: TRBJ2-7

CDR3aa: CATSRGGTSGSPDTQYF
v_gene: TRBV15
j_gene: TRBJ2-3

CDR3aa: CATQPRGLGYNEQFF
v_gene: TRBV24-1
j_gene: TRBJ2-1

CDR3aa: CASSGQGSNQPQHF
v_gene: TRBV9
j_gene: TRBJ1-5

CDR3aa: CASSLLGGTKEKLFF
v_gene: TRBV3-1/TRBV3-2
j_gene: TRBJ1-4

CDR3aa: CASSQAQGSYNEQFF
v_gene: TRBV3-1/TRBV3-2
j_gene: TRBJ2-1

CDR3aa: CASSAKTGTGSHNEQFF
v_gene: TRBV2
j_gene: TRBJ2-1

CDR3aa: CASSLLGVGLAGEAGEQFF
v_gene: TRBV7-6
j_gene: TRBJ2-1

CDR3aa: CASIRGGNTEAFF
v_gene: TRBV2
j_gene: TRBJ1-1

CDR3aa: CASSGGLTRTGELFF
v_gene: TRBV5-1
j_gene: TRBJ2-2

CDR3aa: CASRPGVLVRGTYEQYF
v_gene: TRBV12-2
j_gene: TRBJ2-7

CDR3aa: CASSDSGTGAGAFF
v_gene: TRBV6-6
j_gene: TRBJ1-1

CDR3aa: CASSQTGQGAWYGYTF
v_gene: TRBV4-3
j_gene: TRBJ1-2

CDR3aa: CASSRGQGLVPLHF
v_gene: TRBV19
j_gene: TRBJ1-6

CDR3aa: CASSSFVSSYNSPLHF
v_gene: TRBV11-2
j_gene: TRBJ1-6

CDR3aa: CASSLLAGVPYNEQFF
v_gene: TRBV7-9
j_gene: TRBJ2-1

CDR3aa: CASRGVGRGSSYNSPLHF
v_gene: TRBV27
j_gene: TRBJ1-6

CDR3aa: CASTPTGGGRTNYGYTF
v_gene: TRBV27
j_gene: TRBJ1-2

CDR3aa: CASSIVPGETQYF
v_gene: TRBV19
j_gene: TRBJ2-5

CDR3aa: CATRVGGLNEKLFF
v_gene: TRBV19
j_gene: TRBJ1-4

CDR3aa: CAWSVLRNTEAFF
v_gene: TRBV30
j_gene: TRBJ1-1

CDR3aa: CASSLPGGNEQFF
v_gene: TRBV4-1
j_gene: TRBJ2-1

CDR3aa: CASSLFPGQGASPLHF
v_gene: TRBV28
j_gene: TRBJ1-6

CDR3aa: CASSPTSGAGSDTQYF
v_gene: TRBV5-1
j_gene: TRBJ2-3

CDR3aa: CAWTVLAGVSQFF
v_gene: TRBV30
j_gene: TRBJ2-1

CDR3aa: CASSPDRVILKGYTF
v_gene: TRBV6-6
j_gene: TRBJ1-2

CDR3aa: CAWSEGRLNEKLFF
v_gene: TRBV30
j_gene: TRBJ1-4

CDR3aa: CASSPPGQGLNSPLHF
v_gene: TRBV7-8
j_gene: TRBJ1-6

CDR3aa: CASTIGRGQGYGYTF
v_gene: TRBV19
j_gene: TRBJ1-2

CDR3aa: CASSSVDTGEQYF
v_gene: TRBV7-7
j_gene: TRBJ2-7

CDR3aa: CASSILGVTEAFF
v_gene: TRBV5-4
j_gene: TRBJ1-1

CDR3aa: CSPERGIGYGYTF
v_gene: TRBV29-1
j_gene: TRBJ1-2

CDR3aa: CSAPSGMDTEAFF
v_gene: TRBV29-1
j_gene: TRBJ1-1

CDR3aa: CASSRFPGRVGETQYF
v_gene: TRBV7-7
j_gene: TRBJ2-5

CDR3aa: CASSSYDRFNQPQHF
v_gene: TRBV5-6
j_gene: TRBJ1-5

CDR3aa: CASSRTEIYEQYF
v_gene: TRBV2
j_gene: TRBJ2-7

CDR3aa: CASSLDITGEETQYF
v_gene: TRBV7-2
j_gene: TRBJ2-5